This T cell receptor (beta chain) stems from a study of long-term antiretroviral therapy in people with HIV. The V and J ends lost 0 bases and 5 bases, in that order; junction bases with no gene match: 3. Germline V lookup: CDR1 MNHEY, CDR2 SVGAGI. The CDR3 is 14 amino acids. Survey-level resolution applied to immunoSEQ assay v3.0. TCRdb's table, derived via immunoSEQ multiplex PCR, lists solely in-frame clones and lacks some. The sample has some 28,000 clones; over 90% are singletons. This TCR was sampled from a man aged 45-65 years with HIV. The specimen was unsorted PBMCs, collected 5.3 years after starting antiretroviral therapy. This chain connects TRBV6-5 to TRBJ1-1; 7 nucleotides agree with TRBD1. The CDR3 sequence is CASSYSVQGTEAFF. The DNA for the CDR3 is TGTGCCAGCAGTTACTCGGTACAGGGGACTGAAGCTTTCTTT.